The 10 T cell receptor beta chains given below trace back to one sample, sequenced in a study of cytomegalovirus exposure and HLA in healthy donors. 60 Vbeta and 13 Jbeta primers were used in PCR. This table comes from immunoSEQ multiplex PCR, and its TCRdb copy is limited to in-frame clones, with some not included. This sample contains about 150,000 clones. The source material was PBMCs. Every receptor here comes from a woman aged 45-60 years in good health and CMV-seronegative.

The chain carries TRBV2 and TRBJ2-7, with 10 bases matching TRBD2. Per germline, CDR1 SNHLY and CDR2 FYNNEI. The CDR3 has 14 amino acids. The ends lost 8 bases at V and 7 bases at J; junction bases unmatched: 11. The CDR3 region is CASYTLAGRREQYF. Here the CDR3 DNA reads TGTGCCAGCTATACACTAGCGGGAAGGAGGGAGCAGTACTTC.

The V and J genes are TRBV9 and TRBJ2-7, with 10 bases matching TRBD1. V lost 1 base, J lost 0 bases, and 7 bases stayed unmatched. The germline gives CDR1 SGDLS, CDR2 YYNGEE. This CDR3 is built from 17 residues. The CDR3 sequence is CASSVISRTGGSYEQYF. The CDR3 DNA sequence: TGTGCCAGCAGCGTAATTTCCCGGACAGGGGGCTCCTACGAGCAGTACTTC. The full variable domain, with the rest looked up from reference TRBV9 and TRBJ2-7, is DSGVTQTPKHLITATGQRVTLRCSPRSGDLSVYWYQQSLDQGLQFLIQYYNGEERAKGNILERFSAQQFPDLHSELNLSSLELGDSALYFCASSVISRTGGSYEQYFGPGTRLTVT.

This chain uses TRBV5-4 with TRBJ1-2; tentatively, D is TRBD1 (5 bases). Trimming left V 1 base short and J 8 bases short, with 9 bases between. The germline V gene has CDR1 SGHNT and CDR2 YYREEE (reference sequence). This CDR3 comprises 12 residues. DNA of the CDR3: TGTGCCAGCAGCTTGACAGGAACCGGCTACACCTTC. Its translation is CASSLTGTGYTF.

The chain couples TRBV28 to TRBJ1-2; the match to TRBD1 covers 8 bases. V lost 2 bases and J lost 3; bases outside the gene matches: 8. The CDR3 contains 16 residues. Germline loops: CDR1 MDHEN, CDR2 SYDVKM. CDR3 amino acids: CASSLIAGGAYYGYTF. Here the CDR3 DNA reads TGTGCCAGCAGTTTAATAGCAGGGGGCGCTTACTATGGCTACACCTTC.

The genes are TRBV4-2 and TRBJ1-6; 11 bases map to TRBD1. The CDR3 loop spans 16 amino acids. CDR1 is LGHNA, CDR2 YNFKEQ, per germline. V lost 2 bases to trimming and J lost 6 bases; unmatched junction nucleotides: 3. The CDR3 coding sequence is TGTGCCAGCAGCCAACCCGGGACAGGGGGTAATTCACCCCTCCACTTT. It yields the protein CASSQPGTGGNSPLHF.

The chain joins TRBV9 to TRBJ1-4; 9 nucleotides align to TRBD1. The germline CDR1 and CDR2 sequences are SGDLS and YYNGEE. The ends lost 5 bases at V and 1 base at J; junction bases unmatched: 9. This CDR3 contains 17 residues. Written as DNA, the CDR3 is TGTGCCAGCAGTTACACAGGGGGCGCCCAAACTAATGAAAAACTGTTTTTT. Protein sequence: CASSYTGGAQTNEKLFF.

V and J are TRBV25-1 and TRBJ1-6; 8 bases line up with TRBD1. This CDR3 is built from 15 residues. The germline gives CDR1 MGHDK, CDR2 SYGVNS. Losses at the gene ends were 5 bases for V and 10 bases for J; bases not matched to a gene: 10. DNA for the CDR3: TGTGCCAGCAGTACCAGGACAGGGCCGAACTCACCCCTCCACTTT. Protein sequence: CASSTRTGPNSPLHF. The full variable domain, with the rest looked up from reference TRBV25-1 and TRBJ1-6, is EADIYQTPRYLVIGTGKKITLECSQTMGHDKMYWYQQDPGMELHLIHYSYGVNSTEKGDLSSESTVSRIRTEHFPLTLESARPSHTSQYLCASSTRTGPNSPLHFGNGTRLTVT.

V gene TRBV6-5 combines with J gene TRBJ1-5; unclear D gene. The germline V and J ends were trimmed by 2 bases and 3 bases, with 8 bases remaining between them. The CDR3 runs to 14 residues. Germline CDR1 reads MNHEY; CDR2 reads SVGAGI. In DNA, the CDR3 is TGTGCCAGCAGTTACGGAGGTTCCAATCAGCCCCAGCATTTT. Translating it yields CASSYGGSNQPQHF.

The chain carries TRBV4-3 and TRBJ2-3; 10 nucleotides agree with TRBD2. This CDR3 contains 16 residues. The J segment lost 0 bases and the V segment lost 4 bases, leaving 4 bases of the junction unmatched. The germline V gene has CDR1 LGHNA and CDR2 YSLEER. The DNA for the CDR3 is TGCGCCAGCAGCCGTGGAGCGGGGGGGAGCACAGATACGCAGTATTTT. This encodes CASSRGAGGSTDTQYF.

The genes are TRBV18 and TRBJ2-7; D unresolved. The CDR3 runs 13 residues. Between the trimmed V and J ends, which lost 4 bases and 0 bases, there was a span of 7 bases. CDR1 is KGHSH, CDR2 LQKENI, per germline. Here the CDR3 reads CASSHGGSYEQYF. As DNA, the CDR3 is TGTGCCAGCTCACATGGCGGCTCCTACGAGCAGTACTTC.